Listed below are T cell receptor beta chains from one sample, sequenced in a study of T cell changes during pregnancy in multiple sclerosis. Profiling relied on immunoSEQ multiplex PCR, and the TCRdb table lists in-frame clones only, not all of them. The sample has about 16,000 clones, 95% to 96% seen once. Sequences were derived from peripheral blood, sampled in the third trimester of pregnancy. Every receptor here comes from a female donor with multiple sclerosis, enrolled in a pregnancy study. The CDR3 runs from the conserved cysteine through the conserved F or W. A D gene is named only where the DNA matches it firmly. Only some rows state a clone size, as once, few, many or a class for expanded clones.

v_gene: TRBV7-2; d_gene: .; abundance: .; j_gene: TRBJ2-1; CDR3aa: CASSRSTGDNEQFF; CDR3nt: TGTGCCAGCAGCCGTTCCACGGGTGATAATGAGCAGTTCTTC
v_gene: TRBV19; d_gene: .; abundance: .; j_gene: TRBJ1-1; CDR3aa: CASSMGLNTEAFF; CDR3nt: TGTGCCAGTAGTATGGGCCTGAACACTGAAGCTTTCTTT
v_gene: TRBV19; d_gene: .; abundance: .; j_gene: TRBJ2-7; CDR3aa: CASQGQADEQYF; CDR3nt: TGTGCCTCCCAGGGGCAGGCGGACGAGCAGTACTTC
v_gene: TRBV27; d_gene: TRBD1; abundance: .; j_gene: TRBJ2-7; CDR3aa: CASSLTGGRNEQYF; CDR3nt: TGTGCCAGCAGTTTGACAGGGGGCAGGAACGAGCAGTACTTC
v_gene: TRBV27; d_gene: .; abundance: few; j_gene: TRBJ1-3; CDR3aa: CASSLSPSSGNTIYF; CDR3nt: TGTGCCAGCAGTTTATCGCCTAGCTCTGGAAACACCATATATTTT
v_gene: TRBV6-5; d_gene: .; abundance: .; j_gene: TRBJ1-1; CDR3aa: CASSYSDTRTEAFF; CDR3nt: TGTGCCAGCAGTTACTCGGACACAAGAACTGAAGCTTTCTTT
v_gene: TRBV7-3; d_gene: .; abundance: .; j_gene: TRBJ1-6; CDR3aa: CASSPQAGNNSPLHF; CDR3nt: TGTGCCAGCAGCCCCCAAGCAGGCAATAATTCACCCCTCCACTTT
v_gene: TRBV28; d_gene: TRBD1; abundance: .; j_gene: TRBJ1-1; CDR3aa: CASSERGQGGPKAFF; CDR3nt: TGTGCCAGCAGCGAAAGAGGACAGGGTGGCCCGAAAGCTTTCTTT
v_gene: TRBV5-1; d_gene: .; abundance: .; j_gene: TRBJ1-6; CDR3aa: CASSWGGGPNSPLHF; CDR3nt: TGCGCCAGCAGCTGGGGAGGGGGGCCCAATTCACCCCTCCACTTT
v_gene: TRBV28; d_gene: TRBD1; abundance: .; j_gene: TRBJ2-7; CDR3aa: CASKILNQAGQGPYF; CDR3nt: TGTGCCAGCAAAATCCTCAATCAAGCCGGACAGGGGCCCTACTTC
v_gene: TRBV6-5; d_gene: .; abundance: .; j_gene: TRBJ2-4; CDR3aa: CASSYLDSQGKNIQYF; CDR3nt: TGTGCCAGCAGTTACCTGGACAGTCAGGGCAAAAACATTCAGTACTTC
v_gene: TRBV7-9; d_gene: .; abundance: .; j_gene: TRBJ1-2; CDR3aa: CASTLDITVNGYTF; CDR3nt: TGTGCCAGCACCTTGGACATAACGGTCAATGGCTACACCTTC